This is a list of T cell receptor beta chains from one sample in a study of cytomegalovirus exposure and HLA in healthy donors. Generated by immunoSEQ multiplex PCR, the TCRdb table keeps only in-frame clones and is missing some. The sample shows nearly 110,000 clones, about 85% of them seen only once. Sequencing was performed on PBMCs. Receptors originate from a man aged 30-40 years in good health and CMV-seronegative. The CDR3 runs from the conserved cysteine through the conserved F or W. The order of the fields is V gene, clone size, CDR3 length, J gene, D gene, CDR3 DNA, CDR3 protein. D genes are given only for firm matches. Rows give clone size only sometimes, using once, few, many, or a class for an expanded clone.

V: TRBV2; size: -; length: 14; J: TRBJ2-7; D: TRBD1; DNA: TGTGCCAGCAGTCCGGACAGGGCGAGGTACGAGCAGTACTTC; CDR3: CASSPDRARYEQYF
V: TRBV7-7; size: -; length: 15; J: TRBJ2-1; D: -; DNA: TGTGCTAGCAGCCGAGGAGAGGGCTCCTACAATGAGCAGTTCTTC; CDR3: CASSRGEGSYNEQFF
V: TRBV10-1; size: few; length: 13; J: TRBJ2-7; D: -; DNA: TGCGCCAGCTCTTTTAGTTTTGGGGCCGAGCAGTACTTC; CDR3: CASSFSFGAEQYF
V: TRBV6-5; size: -; length: 15; J: TRBJ2-1; D: TRBD2; DNA: TGTGCCAGCAGTTACCTGGGGACGGGGGGGAATGAGCAGTTCTTC; CDR3: CASSYLGTGGNEQFF
V: TRBV1; size: once; length: 16; J: TRBJ2-7; D: -; DNA: TGCACCAGCAGCCAAGATTTTTTAGCGGCGCCCTACGAGCAGTACTTC; CDR3: CTSSQDFLAAPYEQYF
V: TRBV11-2; size: -; length: 14; J: TRBJ2-7; D: TRBD1; DNA: TGTGCCAGCAGCCCCCGGGACAGAGTATACGAGCAGTACTTC; CDR3: CASSPRDRVYEQYF
V: TRBV9; size: -; length: 15; J: TRBJ1-1; D: -; DNA: TGTGCCAGCAGCGTAGCTGGGGGGGCCTTCGACGAAGCTTTCTTT; CDR3: CASSVAGGAFDEAFF
V: TRBV5-8; size: -; length: 17; J: TRBJ2-2; D: TRBD2; DNA: TGTGCCAGCAGCTTGCGGAGGTTCCGGGGGGACACCGGGGAGCTGTTTTTT; CDR3: CASSLRRFRGDTGELFF
V: TRBV7-2; size: -; length: 14; J: TRBJ2-3; D: -; DNA: TGTGCCAGCAGCCTTCAGCGCAGCACAGATACGCAGTATTTT; CDR3: CASSLQRSTDTQYF
V: TRBV28; size: -; length: 17; J: TRBJ2-1; D: -; DNA: TGTGCCAGCACCGACCGGGGGGCATTTTCGGCCTACAATGAGCAGTTCTTC; CDR3: CASTDRGAFSAYNEQFF
V: TRBV11-2; size: -; length: 14; J: TRBJ2-2; D: -; DNA: TGTGCCAGCAGCTTAGTTGTCTCCACCGGGGAGCTGTTTTTT; CDR3: CASSLVVSTGELFF
V: TRBV6-6; size: -; length: 15; J: TRBJ2-5; D: TRBD1; DNA: TGTGCCAGCAGTCCCCAGGGGACAGGACAAGAGACCCAGTACTTC; CDR3: CASSPQGTGQETQYF
V: TRBV7-9; size: -; length: 15; J: TRBJ2-1; D: TRBD1; DNA: TGTGCCAGCAGCTCAACAGGGGTGCCGGGCAATGAGCAGTTCTTC; CDR3: CASSSTGVPGNEQFF
V: TRBV6-4; size: -; length: 15; J: TRBJ2-2; D: TRBD1; DNA: TGTGCCAGCAGCGAACAGGGGGCCGGGACCGGGGAGCTGTTTTTT; CDR3: CASSEQGAGTGELFF
V: TRBV30; size: -; length: 14; J: TRBJ1-1; D: TRBD1; DNA: TGTGCCTGGAGCACAGGGGGAAAGGGCACTGAAGCTTTCTTT; CDR3: CAWSTGGKGTEAFF
V: TRBV4-1; size: -; length: 16; J: TRBJ2-4; D: TRBD2; DNA: TGCGCCAGCAGCCAAGATGAGGCTAGCGGTCAAAACATTCAGTACTTC; CDR3: CASSQDEASGQNIQYF
V: TRBV2; size: -; length: 12; J: TRBJ2-7; D: -; DNA: TGTGCCAGCAGTGACGGGGAGAGGGAGCAGTACTTC; CDR3: CASSDGEREQYF
V: TRBV6-4; size: few; length: 16; J: TRBJ2-7; D: TRBD1; DNA: TGTGCCAGCAGTGAATCCGGGACAGGGGGCTATAGCGAGCAGTACTTC; CDR3: CASSESGTGGYSEQYF
V: TRBV6-1; size: many; length: 15; J: TRBJ2-1; D: TRBD2; DNA: TGTGCCAGCAGCCCTACTAGCGGAGCAGCCAATGAGCAGTTCTTC; CDR3: CASSPTSGAANEQFF
V: TRBV27; size: -; length: 13; J: TRBJ1-1; D: -; DNA: TGTGCCAGCACCCCCAGGCAGAACACTGAAGCTTTCTTT; CDR3: CASTPRQNTEAFF
V: TRBV13; size: -; length: 18; J: TRBJ1-6; D: TRBD1; DNA: TGTGCCAGCAGCCAATATACAGGGGCAGGGGCCTATAATTCACCCCTCCACTTT; CDR3: CASSQYTGAGAYNSPLHF
V: TRBV6-5; size: -; length: 15; J: TRBJ2-7; D: TRBD1; DNA: TGTGCCAGCAGTTACACCCGGACAGGGATCAACGAGCAGTACTTC; CDR3: CASSYTRTGINEQYF
V: TRBV5-1; size: many; length: 16; J: TRBJ2-3; D: TRBD1; DNA: TGCGCCAGCAGCTTGGTGGGACAGGGGGCAGGTGATACGCAGTATTTT; CDR3: CASSLVGQGAGDTQYF
V: TRBV13; size: -; length: 14; J: TRBJ1-5; D: -; DNA: TGTGCCAGCTCCCTAGGCGGCATCAATCAGCCCCAGCATTTT; CDR3: CASSLGGINQPQHF
V: TRBV13; size: -; length: 13; J: TRBJ1-2; D: TRBD1; DNA: TGTGCCAGCAGCCGCGGACAGGGTGGGGGCTACACCTTC; CDR3: CASSRGQGGGYTF
V: TRBV4-1; size: -; length: 16; J: TRBJ1-2; D: TRBD1; DNA: TGCGCCAGCAGCCAAGAGAGGGTACAGGGGTATCATGGCTACACCTTC; CDR3: CASSQERVQGYHGYTF
V: TRBV9; size: -; length: 14; J: TRBJ1-5; D: TRBD1; DNA: TGTGCCAGCAGCGCGACAGGGTACAATCAGCCCCAGCATTTT; CDR3: CASSATGYNQPQHF
V: TRBV29-1; size: -; length: 14; J: TRBJ1-5; D: TRBD1; DNA: TGCAGCGTCGGGGACAGGGGGTTTAATCAGCCCCAGCATTTT; CDR3: CSVGDRGFNQPQHF
V: TRBV5-6; size: few; length: 14; J: TRBJ1-1; D: TRBD1; DNA: TGTGCCAGCGCTTTGGACAGGGAAGACACTGAAGCTTTCTTT; CDR3: CASALDREDTEAFF
V: TRBV7-9; size: -; length: 15; J: TRBJ2-5; D: -; DNA: TGTGCCAGCAGCGGGGGACTTACGTACCAAGAGACCCAGTACTTC; CDR3: CASSGGLTYQETQYF
V: TRBV7-2; size: -; length: 16; J: TRBJ2-7; D: TRBD2; DNA: TGTGCCAGCAGCAAGGGACTAGCGGGGGGGTCGGGCGAGCAGTACTTC; CDR3: CASSKGLAGGSGEQYF
V: TRBV6-1; size: -; length: 14; J: TRBJ1-4; D: TRBD1; DNA: TGTGCCAGCAGGGGACAGGCGTTTAATGAAAAACTGTTTTTT; CDR3: CASRGQAFNEKLFF
V: TRBV14; size: -; length: 15; J: TRBJ2-1; D: -; DNA: TGTGCCAGCAGCCCACTGGGACTCACCTACAATGAGCAGTTCTTC; CDR3: CASSPLGLTYNEQFF
V: TRBV2; size: -; length: 15; J: TRBJ1-2; D: -; DNA: TGTGCCAGCAGTGAAGAGGCAGGGCAGGGCTATGGCTACACCTTC; CDR3: CASSEEAGQGYGYTF
V: TRBV11-2; size: once; length: 16; J: TRBJ2-7; D: TRBD1; DNA: TGTGCCAGCAGCCTGGGGGGCAGGGGGCGATCCTACGAGCAGTACTTC; CDR3: CASSLGGRGRSYEQYF
V: TRBV5-6; size: -; length: 15; J: TRBJ2-4; D: -; DNA: TGTGCCAGCGCCAATGGGATGGAGGGGCTAAACATTCAGTACTTC; CDR3: CASANGMEGLNIQYF
V: TRBV16; size: -; length: 15; J: TRBJ2-1; D: TRBD2; DNA: TGTGCCAGCAGCCAATGGACTAGCGGATACAATGAGCAGTTCTTC; CDR3: CASSQWTSGYNEQFF
V: TRBV7-5; size: -; length: 15; J: TRBJ2-7; D: -; DNA: TGTGCCAGAAGCTTAGCCCGGAACTGTGGAGGCGAGCAGTACTTC; CDR3: CARSLARNCGGEQYF
V: TRBV7-9; size: -; length: 18; J: TRBJ1-5; D: -; DNA: TGTGCCAGCAGCCCCACCCCCCGGGGAAGAAAGAGCAATCAGCCCCAGCATTTT; CDR3: CASSPTPRGRKSNQPQHF
V: TRBV6-1; size: -; length: 14; J: TRBJ1-5; D: -; DNA: TGTGCCAGCAGTGAAATGGGGGGGAGTCAGCCCCAGCATTTT; CDR3: CASSEMGGSQPQHF
V: TRBV6-1; size: -; length: 14; J: TRBJ1-1; D: -; DNA: TGTGCCAGCAGTGAACAAACAGGGCGCACTGAAGCTTTCTTT; CDR3: CASSEQTGRTEAFF
V: TRBV7-6; size: once; length: 13; J: TRBJ2-7; D: TRBD1; DNA: TGTGCCAGCCGTAGAACAGGGGGCGACGAGCAGTACTTC; CDR3: CASRRTGGDEQYF
V: TRBV5-1; size: -; length: 15; J: TRBJ2-4; D: -; DNA: TGCGCCAGCAAGGAGGCAACTCTAGCCAAAAACATTCAGTACTTC; CDR3: CASKEATLAKNIQYF
V: TRBV29-1; size: -; length: 15; J: TRBJ2-3; D: -; DNA: TGCAGCGTTGATGGGTCTAGCGAGTCCACAGATACGCAGTATTTT; CDR3: CSVDGSSESTDTQYF
V: TRBV6-1; size: -; length: 14; J: TRBJ1-4; D: -; DNA: TGTGCCAGCAGGGTCAGTCGAACTAATGAAAAACTGTTTTTT; CDR3: CASRVSRTNEKLFF
V: TRBV7-9; size: -; length: 12; J: TRBJ2-7; D: -; DNA: TGTGCCAGCAGCCCGACAGCGTTCGAGCAGTACTTC; CDR3: CASSPTAFEQYF
V: TRBV7-9; size: -; length: 16; J: TRBJ1-4; D: -; DNA: TGTGCCAGCAGCCCCAATGGGCGAGCAACTAATGAAAAACTGTTTTTT; CDR3: CASSPNGRATNEKLFF
V: TRBV6-4; size: many; length: 14; J: TRBJ2-1; D: -; DNA: TGTGCCAGCAGCGAAGGGACTGAGGCCAATGAGCAGTTCTTC; CDR3: CASSEGTEANEQFF
V: TRBV30; size: -; length: 14; J: TRBJ2-3; D: TRBD2; DNA: TGTGCCTGGAGTGTAGGTAGCGGGTCCGATACGCAGTATTTT; CDR3: CAWSVGSGSDTQYF
V: TRBV6-5; size: -; length: 14; J: TRBJ2-3; D: TRBD2; DNA: TGTGCCAGCAGACCTAGCGGCTCGGGGAATACGCAGTATTTT; CDR3: CASRPSGSGNTQYF
V: TRBV13; size: -; length: 13; J: TRBJ2-1; D: -; DNA: TGTGCCAGCAGCTTAGTCAGAGGCAATGAGCAGTTCTTC; CDR3: CASSLVRGNEQFF
V: TRBV27; size: -; length: 14; J: TRBJ1-1; D: TRBD1; DNA: TGTGCCAGCAGCCGGGACAGGGGAGGCACTGAAGCTTTCTTT; CDR3: CASSRDRGGTEAFF
V: TRBV10-3; size: -; length: 12; J: TRBJ2-5; D: -; DNA: TGTGCCGTAGCCGGGTCGGGAGAGACCCAGTACTTC; CDR3: CAVAGSGETQYF
V: TRBV19; size: -; length: 14; J: TRBJ2-7; D: -; DNA: TGTGCCAGTAGTCGCGGGACAGTGATGAACGAGCAGTACTTC; CDR3: CASSRGTVMNEQYF
V: TRBV19; size: -; length: 12; J: TRBJ2-1; D: TRBD1; DNA: TGTGCCAGTAGTAGGGACAGGGATGAGCAGTTCTTC; CDR3: CASSRDRDEQFF
V: TRBV18; size: -; length: 15; J: TRBJ2-7; D: -; DNA: TGTGCCAGCTCACCACCGCCAGGGAACCCCTACGAGCAGTACTTC; CDR3: CASSPPPGNPYEQYF
V: TRBV28; size: -; length: 15; J: TRBJ1-2; D: -; DNA: TGTGCCAGCAGTTTATCCCAGGGCTGGAACTATGGCTACACCTTC; CDR3: CASSLSQGWNYGYTF
V: TRBV2; size: -; length: 12; J: TRBJ2-7; D: TRBD2; DNA: TGTGCCACCAGCGGGAGTCCCTACGAGCAGTACTTC; CDR3: CATSGSPYEQYF
V: TRBV5-4; size: once; length: 12; J: TRBJ2-7; D: -; DNA: TGTGCCAGCAGCTCGAGCTCCTACGAGCAGTACTTC; CDR3: CASSSSSYEQYF
V: TRBV6-1; size: -; length: 13; J: TRBJ1-5; D: -; DNA: TGTGCCAGCAGGGACAGTAGCAATCAGCCCCAGCATTTT; CDR3: CASRDSSNQPQHF